This T cell receptor (beta chain) appears in the sequencing data of a study of T cell responses to AZD1222 COVID-19 vaccine. The CDR3 covers 12 residues. Trimming pared 3 bases from V and 8 bases from J, leaving 7 bases between. Germline lookup yields CDR1 SGHTA and CDR2 FQGNSA. Generated by immunoSEQ multiplex PCR, the TCRdb table keeps only in-frame clones and is missing some. The sample includes roughly 40,000 clones, about 90% seen only once; the top ten take over 30%. Worth noting for this clone: Antigen unknown.

Points from the study as a whole: Baseline antibody screening turned up just six seropositive AZD1222 recipients. Spike-specific TCR breadth and depth were elevated following two AZD1222 doses.

V gene TRBV7-2 combines with J gene TRBJ2-2; a possible D gene is TRBD2 (6 bases). The sequence derives from an adult who received the AZD1222 COVID-19 vaccine. The sample in question was peripheral blood, obtained 28 days after the second AZD1222 dose. For the CDR3, the DNA is TGTGCCAGCAGCTTCGGGGGTGGGGAGCTGTTTTTT. It specifies CASSFGGGELFF.